This T cell receptor beta chain derives from a study of shared clonotypes between healthy human individuals. Points from the study as a whole: Clonotype sharing levels among donors were expected to vary with sequencing depth. Shared clonotypes: roughly 5% naive CD4, approximately 3.4% naive CD8, less than 2.5% memory CD4, about 0.41% memory CD8.

Trimming cost V 2 bases and J 1 base, with 6 bases left between them. The CDR3 is 14 residues long. Germline CDR1 and CDR2: SGHNT and YYREEE (reference sequence). Worth noting for this clone: Its specificity is not known.

Libraries were prepared by immunoSEQ multiplex PCR; TCRdb keeps only in-frame clonotypes and omits some of them. This table holds 850,000 to 1,200,000 clones, more than 60% found once. The chain recombines TRBV5-4 with TRBJ2-2; D remains unclear. The TCR comes from a man between 18 and 35 years old in good health. The material sequenced was memory CD4+ T cells sorted from blood. The subset: CD45RA-negative fraction. The CDR3 coding sequence is TGTGCCAGCAGCTTCCCGGGGAACACCGGGGAGCTGTTTTTT. Translated, it gives CASSFPGNTGELFF.